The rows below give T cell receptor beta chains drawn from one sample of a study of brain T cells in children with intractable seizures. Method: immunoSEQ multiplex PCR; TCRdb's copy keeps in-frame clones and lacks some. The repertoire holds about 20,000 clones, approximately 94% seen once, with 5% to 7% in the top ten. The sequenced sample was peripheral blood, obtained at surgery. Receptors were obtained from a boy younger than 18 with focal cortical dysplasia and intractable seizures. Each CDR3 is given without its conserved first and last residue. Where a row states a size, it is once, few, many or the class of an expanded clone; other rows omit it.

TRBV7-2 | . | ASSLQGSYNEQF
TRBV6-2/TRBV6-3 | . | ASSYSSGRSGYTDTQY
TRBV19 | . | ASSMGKGPQH
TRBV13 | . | ASSFTGEQPQH
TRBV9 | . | ASSVGGGWGTDTQY
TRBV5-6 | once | ASRSRGAKNIQY
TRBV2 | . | ASSPGTGGNQPQH
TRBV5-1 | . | ASKPGQANEKLF
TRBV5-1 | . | ASGLLAGGTGELF
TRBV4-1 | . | ASSQIGAEEIGVEQY
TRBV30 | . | AGRVTDTQY
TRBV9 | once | ASSVAARASYNEQF
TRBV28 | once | ASSFDNYGYT
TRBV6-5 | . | ASRPGTGYEQY
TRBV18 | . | ASSPTETGGGYT
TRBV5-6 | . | ASSSDLGTYNSPLH
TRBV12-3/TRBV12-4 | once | ASRPTRINEQF
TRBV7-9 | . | ASRAGTGRGGTDTQY
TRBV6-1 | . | ASSEDGQGWWGNQPQH
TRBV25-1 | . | ASSPQGGESRDTQY
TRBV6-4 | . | ASSDSIGDPYNEQF
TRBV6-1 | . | ASSEHGPIEQF
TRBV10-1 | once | AIPRGNYGYT
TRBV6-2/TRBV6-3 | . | ASSYGGSNIQY
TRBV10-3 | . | AISLRTRDEQF
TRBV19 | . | ASSMIGESNQPQH
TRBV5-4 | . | ASSLQHVRSGELF
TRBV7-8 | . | ASSLTGVGGEAF
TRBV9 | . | ASSVGYGYT
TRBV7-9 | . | ASSLGPQDAYQETQY
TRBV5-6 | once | ASSYPGQGVLGNGYT
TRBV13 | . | AVQDRVRTGELF
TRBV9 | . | ASSPRHTNTEAF
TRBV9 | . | ASSTGTNNEQF
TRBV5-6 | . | ASSLGLINTEAF
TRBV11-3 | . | ASSFDRGSYNEQF
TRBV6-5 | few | ASKQTGKDTEAF
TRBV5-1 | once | ASSLEGTGGTDTQY
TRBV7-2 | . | ASSLARGPELIAKNIQY
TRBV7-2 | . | ASSFSGTGNYGYT
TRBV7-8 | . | ASSLSGGGYSPLH
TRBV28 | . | ASSLEVDSRTYEQY
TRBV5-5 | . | ASSSSPTGGTEAF
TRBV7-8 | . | ASRNENPGRTSWEQY
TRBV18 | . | ASSPPRGQGGTGELF
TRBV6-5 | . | ASSYSAGESTEAF